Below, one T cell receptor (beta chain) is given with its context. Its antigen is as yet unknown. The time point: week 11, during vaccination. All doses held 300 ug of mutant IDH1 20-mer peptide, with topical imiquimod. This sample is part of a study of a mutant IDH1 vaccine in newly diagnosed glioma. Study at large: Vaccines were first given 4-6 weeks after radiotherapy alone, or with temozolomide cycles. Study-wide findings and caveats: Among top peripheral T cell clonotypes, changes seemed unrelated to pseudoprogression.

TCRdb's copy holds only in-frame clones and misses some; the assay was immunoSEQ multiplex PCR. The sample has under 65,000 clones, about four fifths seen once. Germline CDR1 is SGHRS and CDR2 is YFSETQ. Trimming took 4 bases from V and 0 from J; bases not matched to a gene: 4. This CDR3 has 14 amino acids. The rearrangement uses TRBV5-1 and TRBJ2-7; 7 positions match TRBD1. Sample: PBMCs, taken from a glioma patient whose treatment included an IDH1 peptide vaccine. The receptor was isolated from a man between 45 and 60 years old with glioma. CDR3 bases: TGCGCCAGCAGCCCGGGACAGAGCTCCTACGAGCAGTACTTC. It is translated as CASSPGQSSYEQYF. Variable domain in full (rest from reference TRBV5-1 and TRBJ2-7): KAGVTQTPRYLIKTRGQQVTLSCSPISGHRSVSWYQQTPGQGLQFLFEYFSETQRNKGNFPGRFSGRQFSNSRSEMNVSTLELGDSALYLCASSPGQSSYEQYFGPGTRLTVT.